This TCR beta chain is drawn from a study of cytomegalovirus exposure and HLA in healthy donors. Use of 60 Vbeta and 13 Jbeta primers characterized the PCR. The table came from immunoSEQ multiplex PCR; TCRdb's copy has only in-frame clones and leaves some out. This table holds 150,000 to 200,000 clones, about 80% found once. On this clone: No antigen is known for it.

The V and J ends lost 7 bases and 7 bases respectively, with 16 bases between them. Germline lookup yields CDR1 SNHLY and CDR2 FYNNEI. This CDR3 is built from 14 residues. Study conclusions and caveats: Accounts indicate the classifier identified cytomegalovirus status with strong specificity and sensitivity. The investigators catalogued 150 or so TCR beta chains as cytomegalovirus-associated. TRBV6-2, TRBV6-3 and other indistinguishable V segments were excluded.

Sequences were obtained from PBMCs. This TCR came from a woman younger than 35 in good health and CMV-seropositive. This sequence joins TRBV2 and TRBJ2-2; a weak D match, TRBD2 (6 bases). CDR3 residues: CASTPPGGFGELFF. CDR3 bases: TGTGCCAGCACGCCCCCTGGGGGGTTCGGGGAGCTGTTTTTT.